The TCR beta chain under discussion was sequenced for a study of blood T cell repertoires in COVID-19. Study at large: Both acute and convalescent COVID-19 samples were obtained from the United States, Italy and Spain. Sources were T cells, B-cell-depleted T cells, or PBMCs; the material itself was cDNA or gDNA.

From germline, CDR1 is MGHRA and CDR2 YSYEKL. CDR3 length: 16 amino acids. The V end was cut by 4 bases, the J end by 2 bases, with 15 bases between. This clone appeared once. In the authors' methods: From reference gene primer amplification, estimates of nucleated cell counts were derived. Some clones are missing from TCRdb's copy, which holds only in-frame ones; the method was immunoSEQ multiplex PCR. That table gives V, J and clone size, and the DNA gave D and trimming. The repertoire includes about 17,000 clones, roughly 87% of them detected once, and roughly 26% sits in the top ten. The chain joins TRBV4-1 to TRBJ1-3; D is unclear. The material sequenced was peripheral blood. This receptor was identified in an older woman with active COVID-19. CDR3 region: CASSPLLGRAGNTIYF. DNA for the CDR3: TGCGCCAGCAGCCCCCTCCTCGGGAGAGCTGGAAACACCATATATTTT.